The 27 T cell receptor beta chains below were found in one sample sequenced in a study of cytomegalovirus exposure and HLA in healthy donors. It was with 60 Vbeta and 13 Jbeta primers that the PCR ran. Measured with immunoSEQ multiplex PCR; TCRdb has only the in-frame clones, and not every one. Of some 150,000 clones listed, about 68% were seen once; the top ten hold roughly 2%. Sequencing was performed on PBMCs. These receptors originate from a man aged 30 to 45 in good health and CMV-seronegative.

The chain is built from TRBV4-3 and TRBJ1-1; unclear D gene. This CDR3 is built from 15 residues. Trimming cost V 0 bases and J 3 bases, with 11 bases left between them. Looked up from germline, CDR1 is LGHNA and CDR2 is YSLEER. The chain's CDR3 is CASSQEIERHTEAFF. The CDR3 DNA reads as TGCGCCAGCAGCCAAGAAATTGAGCGACACACTGAAGCTTTCTTT.

The rearrangement joins TRBV27 to TRBJ2-1; 8 nucleotides align to TRBD2. The CDR3 loop spans 17 amino acids. CDR1 is MNHEY and CDR2 is SMNVEV in the germline V gene (reference sequence). The trim removed 2 bases at V and 6 bases at J, leaving 12 bases unmatched. For the CDR3, the DNA is TGTGCCAGCAGTTTAGCGGGGGGTGCTTTAATACCCAATGAGCAGTTCTTC. Translating gives CASSLAGGALIPNEQFF.

In this sample, this clone turned up a few times. Relative to the germline gene, one junction end is altered; a read error may explain this. The chain combines TRBV5-1 with TRBJ1-4, with TRBD1 matching over 10 bases. This CDR3 has 14 amino acids. Germline CDR1 and CDR2: SGHRS and YFSETQ. CDR3 sequence reads: CASSSGTGDEKPFF. For the CDR3, the DNA is TGCGCCAGCAGCTCCGGGACAGGGGATGAAAAACCGTTTTTT.

The chain links TRBV27 to TRBJ1-6, with 7 positions matching TRBD1. Per germline, CDR1 MNHEY and CDR2 SMNVEV (reference sequence). The CDR3 has 15 residues. Trimming removed 6 bases from V and 6 bases from J; junction bases left unmatched: 8. CDR3 DNA: TGTGCCAGCAGCAGTGACGGGACAGCTAATTCACCCCTCCACTTT. Translation: CASSSDGTANSPLHF.

The gene calls are TRBV18 and TRBJ1-1; D is perhaps TRBD1 (6 bases). This CDR3 comprises 20 residues. V was clipped by 3 bases and J by 0 bases, with 26 bases between them. The V gene's germline CDR1 is KGHSH and CDR2 LQKENI. This CDR3 is CASSPRGGGAIQLLNTEAFF. In DNA form, the CDR3 reads TGTGCCAGCTCACCCAGGGGAGGGGGGGCGATTCAATTGTTGAACACTGAAGCTTTCTTT.

The J gene is TRBJ1-5, the V gene TRBV28, with 8 bases identical to TRBD1. CDR1 is MDHEN, CDR2 SYDVKM, per germline. The CDR3 spans 15 residues. Trimming took 4 bases from V and 6 from J; bases not matched to a gene: 8. The CDR3 DNA sequence: TGTGCCAGCAGTTATCGACAGGGGTCCGGTCAGCCCCAGCATTTT. It codes for CASSYRQGSGQPQHF.

The chain links TRBV7-2 to TRBJ2-1; TRBD2 matches 7 bases. The CDR3 covers 15 residues. Trimming took 4 bases from V and 10 from J; bases not matched to a gene: 13. Germline CDR1 and CDR2: SGHTA and FQGNSA. CDR3 residues: CASSSPSGGSGEQFF. For the CDR3, the DNA is TGTGCCAGCAGCTCCCCATCCGGGGGGTCCGGAGAGCAGTTCTTC.

V and J are TRBV28 and TRBJ2-3; TRBD1 might be the D (5 bases). Germline V CDR1 and CDR2: MDHEN, SYDVKM. Trimming took 8 bases from V and 0 from J, leaving 12 bases between them. This CDR3 comprises 14 residues. CDR3: CASGVGASTDTQYF. The CDR3 bases are TGTGCCAGCGGCGTAGGGGCTAGCACAGATACGCAGTATTTT.

The CDR3 DNA sequence: TGCGCCAGCAGCTTGGCCCCCCGGTCCAGGGATTCCTACGAGCAGTACTTC. Protein: CASSLAPRSRDSYEQYF. The V call is TRBV5-1, the J call TRBJ2-7; tentative D call: TRBD1 (5 bases). The CDR3 runs 17 residues. The germline CDR1 and CDR2 sequences are SGHRS and YFSETQ. V lost 0 bases to trimming and J lost 1 base, with 17 bases between them.

Written as DNA, the CDR3 is TGCGCCAGCAGCTTAGGAGACGGAGGCACAGATACGCAGTATTTT. Translation gives CASSLGDGGTDTQYF. V is TRBV5-1 and J is TRBJ2-3; D not resolved. CDR3 size: 15 residues. The V end was cut by 2 bases, the J end by 1 base, with 11 bases between. Looked up from germline, CDR1 is SGHRS and CDR2 is YFSETQ.

This chain links TRBV7-9 with TRBJ2-5; 9 nucleotides align to TRBD1. The CDR3 totals 15 residues. CDR1 and CDR2 from the germline V gene are SEHNR and FQNEAQ (reference sequence). Losses at the gene ends were 6 bases for V and 5 bases for J; bases not matched to a gene: 10. The CDR3 loop is CASRHGTGYLETQYF. DNA of the CDR3: TGTGCCAGCAGACACGGGACAGGGTATTTGGAGACCCAGTACTTC.

Only a few counts were recorded for this clone. The J gene is TRBJ2-1, the V gene TRBV28, with D uncertain. V was trimmed by 3 bases and J by 6 bases, leaving 18 bases between them. The CDR3 extends over 16 amino acids. Germline V gene sequence: CDR1 MDHEN, CDR2 SYDVKM. The CDR3 sequence: CASSFAPRGVPNEQFF. The CDR3 nucleotides are TGTGCCAGCAGTTTTGCCCCCAGAGGAGTCCCCAATGAGCAGTTCTTC.

The V and J genes are TRBV7-6 and TRBJ2-7, with 7 bases identical to TRBD1. The CDR3 consists of 15 residues. The junction had 10 bases not matched to a gene; V was cut back by 5 bases and J by 3 bases. Looked up from germline, CDR1 is SGHVS and CDR2 is FNYEAQ. For the CDR3, the DNA is TGTGCCAGCAGCCCGCTAGGGACAGAACTCTACGAGCAGTACTTC. Its protein is CASSPLGTELYEQYF.

J is TRBJ2-3 and V is TRBV29-1; 12 positions agree with TRBD2. Trimming cost V 6 bases and J 1 base; bases outside gene matches: 5. This CDR3 contains 15 residues. Germline assignment: CDR1 SQVTM and CDR2 ANQGSEA. Written as DNA, the CDR3 is TGCAGCGTCCCTAGCGGGGGGGTGGGCACAGATACGCAGTATTTT. This sequence encodes CSVPSGGVGTDTQYF.

The chain has TRBV30 and TRBJ1-2; 8 bases line up with TRBD1. After removal of 2 bases from V and 7 bases from J, the junction contained 6 bases not matched to a gene. Germline CDR1 is GTSNPN and CDR2 is SVGIG (reference sequence). The CDR3 loop spans 13 amino acids. The chain's CDR3 is CAWSIGRGPGYTF. DNA for the CDR3: TGTGCCTGGAGTATAGGCAGGGGGCCTGGCTACACCTTC.

The V and J genes are TRBV7-8 and TRBJ2-1; the D is unclear. The CDR3 contains 11 residues. Trimming took off 7 bases at V and 8 bases at J, with 9 bases between the two ends. Germline assignment: CDR1 SGHVS and CDR2 FQNEAQ. The CDR3 bases are TGTGCCAGCACTAGTGGGTATGAGCAGTTCTTC. It translates to CASTSGYEQFF.

The V and J genes are TRBV6-4 and TRBJ1-2; 8 bases agree with TRBD1. The CDR3 runs to 13 residues. Looked up from germline, CDR1 is MRHNA and CDR2 is SNTAGT. Trimming took 2 bases from V and 8 from J; bases not matched to a gene: 4. This CDR3 reads CASSDPTGAGYTF. DNA for the CDR3: TGTGCCAGCAGTGACCCGACAGGGGCCGGCTACACCTTC.

This chain's CDR3 is CASSQVRRNNEQFF. Written as DNA, the CDR3 is TGTGCCAGCAGCCAAGTAAGGAGAAACAATGAGCAGTTCTTC. The chain carries TRBV14 and TRBJ2-1; unclear D gene. The CDR3 sequence is 14 residues long. The germline CDR1 and CDR2 sequences are SGHDN and FVKESK. V lost 1 base and J 5 bases, leaving 9 bases between the germline ends.

V and J are TRBV27 and TRBJ1-5; 7 bases map to TRBD1. The germline V gene encodes CDR1 MNHEY and CDR2 SMNVEV (reference sequence). J lost 3 bases, V lost 0 bases, and 8 bases had no gene match. This CDR3 spans 17 amino acids. For the CDR3, the DNA is TGTGCCAGCAGTTTATCGCATCCGGGACAGTCCAATCAGCCCCAGCATTTT. Translation: CASSLSHPGQSNQPQHF.

This clone has just a few counts. Other DNA variants within this sample encode the same CDR3. J is TRBJ2-5 and V is TRBV7-9; weak D call: TRBD1 (6 bases). Trimming left V 0 bases short and J 5 bases short, with 10 bases between. Germline V CDR1 and CDR2: SEHNR, FQNEAQ (reference sequence). The CDR3 contains 14 residues. CDR3 region: CASSLARGVETQYF. The CDR3 region has the DNA TGTGCCAGCAGCTTAGCCAGGGGAGTGGAGACCCAGTACTTC.

This clone was observed a handful of times. The chain has TRBV27 and TRBJ2-6, with D possibly being TRBD2 (6 bases). This CDR3 contains 17 residues. Trimming removed 6 bases from V and 0 bases from J, with 15 bases in between. Germline lookup yields CDR1 MNHEY and CDR2 SMNVEV (reference sequence). Here the CDR3 DNA reads TGTGCCAGCAGCCCCGCGGGACGCAACTCTGGGGCCAACGTCCTGACTTTC. Translated: CASSPAGRNSGANVLTF.

This chain connects TRBV4-3 to TRBJ1-4, with 7 positions matching TRBD1. The CDR3 has 15 residues. The germline V gene has CDR1 LGHNA and CDR2 YSLEER. Trimming at V came to 0 bases and at J to 7 bases, leaving 5 bases not matched to a gene. This CDR3 reads CASSQDGQVPEKLFF. CDR3 DNA: TGCGCCAGCAGCCAAGATGGACAGGTTCCTGAAAAACTGTTTTTT.

The chain combines TRBV19 with TRBJ2-4; maybe TRBD1 (5 bases). This CDR3 contains 15 residues. In germline, CDR1 is LNHDA, CDR2 SQIVND (reference sequence). V lost 7 bases, J lost 0 bases, and 13 bases lay in between. This chain's CDR3 is CASIGQGIAKNIQYF. DNA of the CDR3: TGTGCCAGTATAGGTCAGGGTATAGCCAAAAACATTCAGTACTTC. Drawing the rest from reference TRBV19 and TRBJ2-4, the complete variable domain is DGGITQSPKYLFRKEGQNVTLSCEQNLNHDAMYWYRQDPGQGLRLIYYSQIVNDFQKGDIAEGYSVSREKKESFPLTVTSAQKNPTAFYLCASIGQGIAKNIQYFGAGTRLSVL.

This clone was observed a few times. This sequence joins TRBV14 and TRBJ1-1; D is possibly TRBD1 (6 bases). The CDR3 is 16 amino acids. Germline assignment: CDR1 SGHDN and CDR2 FVKESK. V lost 4 bases, J lost 4 bases, and 19 bases lay in between. The CDR3 nucleotides read TGTGCCAGCAGCCCCCTCTGGGGACAAGGAGGCACTGAAGCTTTCTTT. Translation gives CASSPLWGQGGTEAFF.

The V and J genes are TRBV28 and TRBJ2-5; 8 bases are shared with TRBD2. J was trimmed by 4 bases and V by 4 bases; bases with no gene match: 5. The germline V gene has CDR1 MDHEN and CDR2 SYDVKM. This CDR3 is built from 14 residues. The CDR3 loop reads CASSSPGLAETQYF. The DNA for the CDR3 is TGTGCCAGCAGTTCACCCGGACTAGCAGAGACCCAGTACTTC.

The chain is built from TRBV6-4 and TRBJ2-3; the D is unclear. The V and J ends lost 4 bases and 7 bases respectively, with 18 bases between them. Germline V gene lookup returns CDR1 MRHNA and CDR2 SNTAGT. The CDR3 loop spans 15 amino acids. In DNA form, the CDR3 reads TGTGCCAGCAGTGTGAGACCACTAACTGGATATACGCAGTATTTT. Translating it yields CASSVRPLTGYTQYF.

This CDR3 reads CATKPNLNTEAFF. CDR3 nucleotides: TGTGCCACAAAGCCCAACCTGAACACTGAAGCTTTCTTT. The chain is built from TRBV19 and TRBJ1-1; D is uncertain. The CDR3 is 13 amino acids. Germline CDR1 and CDR2: LNHDA and SQIVND (reference sequence). V was clipped by 10 bases and J by 0 bases, with 12 bases between them.